The entry below describes one TCR beta chain. Its antigen is not known. This sample is drawn from a study of beta chain features in type 1 diabetes. Cells sorted by CD45RO/CCR7/CD25/CD127/CD95/CD27 comprised CD4+ naive, central memory, regulatory and stem cell-like memory cells. The investigators reverse transcribed all of the isolated RNA, so they sequenced expressed TCRB transcripts. Sequencing was performed with immunoSEQ multiplex PCR; in TCRdb, only in-frame clones are kept and a portion is missing. The sample carries about 140,000 clones, roughly 7.2% recorded once. From germline, CDR1 is SGDLS and CDR2 YYNGEE. This CDR3 has 16 amino acids. V shed 0 bases and J shed 2 bases, with 14 bases lying between them. Study-wide results and caveats: Significant though moderate, a shortening of TCRB CDR3s appeared in all four CD4+ subsets of Type 1 diabetes patients. Naive, central memory and regulatory TCRB repertoires appeared more similar among patients than healthy donors. The study found fewer insertions and more deletions at VDJ junctions in type 1 diabetes patients.

The clonotype originates from a woman in her 30s in good health. This sequence joins TRBV9 and TRBJ2-5; D perhaps matches TRBD2 (7 bases). Sequencing was carried out using central memory CD4+ T cells from blood. CDR3 region: CASSVGGGLSQETQYF. DNA for the CDR3: TGTGCCAGCAGCGTAGGGGGGGGGCTTTCACAAGAGACCCAGTACTTC.